One and the same sample provided the 17 T cell receptor beta chains below, sequenced in a study of blood T cell repertoires in COVID-19. The data were produced by immunoSEQ multiplex PCR, yet TCRdb's version contains in-frame clones alone and is incomplete. The table lists approximately 250,000 clones, approximately 89% of them singletons. The sample was peripheral blood. The receptor source for this set is a man aged 40-49 years with active or convalescent COVID-19.

The J gene is TRBJ2-1, the V gene TRBV27; weak D call: TRBD2 (5 bases). Germline V gives CDR1 MNHEY, CDR2 SMNVEV (reference sequence). This CDR3 region has 13 residues. V was pared by 4 bases and J by 6 bases, with 10 bases between. CDR3 sequence reads: CASSSGLLNEQFF. CDR3 DNA sequence: TGTGCCAGCAGTTCGGGGTTACTCAATGAGCAGTTCTTC.

The chain combines TRBV25-1 with TRBJ2-7; TRBD1 aligns across 9 bases. Germline values: CDR1 MGHDK, CDR2 SYGVNS. V dropped 3 bases and J dropped 5; count of bases not matched to a gene: 8. The CDR3 runs to 15 residues. CDR3 DNA: TGTGCCAGCAGTGACCCGGGACAGGGTGTCCACGAGCAGTACTTC. It is translated as CASSDPGQGVHEQYF.

This rearrangement joins TRBV5-1 to TRBJ1-2, with 9 bases lining up with TRBD1. The length of the CDR3 is 15 residues. J gave up 4 bases and V 4 bases, and 8 bases lay outside the gene matches. CDR1 is SGHRS, CDR2 YFSETQ, per germline. CDR3 nucleotides: TGCGCCAGCAGCGACCAACAGGGGGCCGGCTATGGCTACACCTTC. Translation gives CASSDQQGAGYGYTF.

The chain employs TRBV27 and TRBJ2-7, with 9 bases fitting TRBD1. V was pared by 5 bases and J by 4 bases, with 12 bases of the junction left unmatched. The germline V gene has CDR1 MNHEY and CDR2 SMNVEV (reference sequence). The CDR3 consists of 16 residues. The chain's CDR3 is CASSPYPGQGWYEQYF. DNA of the CDR3: TGTGCCAGCAGTCCCTACCCCGGACAGGGGTGGTACGAGCAGTACTTC.

In nucleotides, the CDR3 is TGTGCCAGCAGCCCAACAGGGGCTGAAAACACCATATATTTT. Translating gives CASSPTGAENTIYF. The genes are TRBV6-6 and TRBJ1-3, with 7 nucleotides matching TRBD1. V dropped 6 bases and J dropped 6; count of bases not matched to a gene: 8. Germline assignment: CDR1 MNHNY and CDR2 SVGAGI (reference sequence). The CDR3 has 14 amino acids.

This chain uses TRBV6-5 with TRBJ1-1; D call uncertain. Germline V gives CDR1 MNHEY, CDR2 SVGAGI. Trimming shortened V by 8 bases and J by 3 bases, and 16 bases separated the two germline ends. This CDR3 has 14 amino acids. Written as DNA, the CDR3 is TGTGCCAGCCTCCCTGGCGGCGTACACACTGAAGCTTTCTTT. Its translation: CASLPGGVHTEAFF.

This chain joins TRBV29-1 and TRBJ2-7; 10 bases agree with TRBD1. CDR3 length: 14 amino acids. Per germline, CDR1 SQVTM and CDR2 ANQGSEA. J was trimmed by 9 bases and V by 5 bases; bases with no gene match: 13. For the CDR3, the DNA is TGCAGCGTTATGACCGGGACAGGGGACATTGGGCAGTACTTC. Translation gives CSVMTGTGDIGQYF.

J is TRBJ2-7 and V is TRBV7-2; tentative D call: TRBD1 (5 bases). The length of the CDR3 is 14 residues. Germline CDR1 is SGHTA and CDR2 is FQGNSA. V was trimmed by 7 bases and J by 6 bases, leaving 19 bases between them. The CDR3 sequence is CASKLQGILSEQYF. The CDR3 DNA follows: TGTGCCAGCAAACTCCAGGGTATATTGAGCGAGCAGTACTTC.

This clone was counted only a few times. The chain recombines TRBV5-1 with TRBJ2-2, with TRBD2 as a possible D gene (5 bases). The CDR3 covers 15 residues. The V gene's germline CDR1 is SGHRS and CDR2 YFSETQ. V dropped 2 bases and J dropped 5 bases, with 13 bases sitting between them. The CDR3 region is CASSFSVGITGELFF. CDR3 nucleotides: TGCGCCAGCAGCTTTAGCGTAGGAATAACCGGGGAGCTGTTTTTT. Using reference TRBV5-1 and TRBJ2-2 for the parts outside the CDR3, the full variable domain is KAGVTQTPRYLIKTRGQQVTLSCSPISGHRSVSWYQQTPGQGLQFLFEYFSETQRNKGNFPGRFSGRQFSNSRSEMNVSTLELGDSALYLCASSFSVGITGELFFGEGSRLTVL.

The V gene is TRBV2, the J gene TRBJ1-6, with D maybe TRBD1 (5 bases). There are 13 residues in the CDR3. Per germline, CDR1 SNHLY and CDR2 FYNNEI. Trimming removed 8 bases from V and 9 bases from J, with 14 bases in between. CDR3 coding DNA: TGTGCCAGCTCGGTCCAGGGTAGTTCACCCCTCCACTTT. It specifies CASSVQGSSPLHF.

In its sample, this clone was seen once. This rearrangement joins TRBV19 to TRBJ2-2; D may be TRBD2 (6 bases). V was pared by 6 bases and J by 6 bases, with 11 bases between. CDR3 length: 13 residues. Germline lookup yields CDR1 LNHDA and CDR2 SQIVND (reference sequence). DNA of the CDR3: TGTGCCAGTAGCGGAGGGGTCGCCGGGGAGCTGTTTTTT. This encodes CASSGGVAGELFF. The full variable domain, completed using reference TRBV19 and TRBJ2-2, is DGGITQSPKYLFRKEGQNVTLSCEQNLNHDAMYWYRQDPGQGLRLIYYSQIVNDFQKGDIAEGYSVSREKKESFPLTVTSAQKNPTAFYLCASSGGVAGELFFGEGSRLTVL.

The rearrangement uses TRBV5-5 and TRBJ2-5, with TRBD2 matching 14 bases. The V segment lost 0 bases and the J segment 1 base; nucleotides outside the gene matches: 2. The germline CDR1 and CDR2 sequences are SGHKS and YYEKEE (reference sequence). The CDR3 totals 17 residues. The CDR3 DNA reads as TGTGCCAGCAGCTTGGTCGGACTAGCGGGGGGCCAAGAGACCCAGTACTTC. Translation: CASSLVGLAGGQETQYF. Together with reference TRBV5-5 and TRBJ2-5, the CDR3 gives the full variable domain: DAGVTQSPTHLIKTRGQQVTLRCSPISGHKSVSWYQQVLGQGPQFIFQYYEKEERGRGNFPDRFSARQFPNYSSELNVNALLLGDSALYLCASSLVGLAGGQETQYFGPGTRLLVL.

This clone was detected a few times. The rearrangement joins TRBV19 to TRBJ1-5; no clear D gene. The V end lost 2 bases, the J end lost 11 bases, and 16 bases lay between the germline ends. The CDR3 contains 14 residues. CDR1 LNHDA and CDR2 SQIVND come from the germline V gene (reference sequence). The CDR3 reads CASSIQDGGRTQHF. The CDR3 nucleotides are TGTGCCAGTAGTATACAGGACGGAGGTCGGACCCAGCATTTT.

The chain has TRBV27 and TRBJ1-1; weak D call: TRBD1 (5 bases). Germline V gene lookup returns CDR1 MNHEY and CDR2 SMNVEV (reference sequence). CDR3 size: 14 residues. V was shortened by 3 bases and J by 2 bases, with 10 bases between the two germline ends. The DNA of the CDR3 is TGTGCCAGCAGTTTCAACAGGCGAAACACTGAAGCTTTCTTT. Protein product: CASSFNRRNTEAFF.

The count of this clone is one. As DNA, the CDR3 is TGTGCCAGCAGCCCCCGGACAGACTATGAAAAACTGTTTTTT. Protein: CASSPRTDYEKLFF. The chain couples TRBV11-3 to TRBJ1-4, with a tentative D call TRBD1 (6 bases). The length of the CDR3 is 14 residues. The germline V gene encodes CDR1 SGHNT and CDR2 YENEEA. V was shortened by 5 bases and J by 6 bases, with 13 bases between the two germline ends. The full variable domain, its missing parts supplied by reference TRBV11-3 and TRBJ1-4, is EAGVVQSPRYKIIEKKQPVAFWCNPISGHNTLYWYLQNLGQGPELLIRYENEEAVDDSQLPKDRFSAERLKGVDSTLKIQPAELGDSAVYLCASSPRTDYEKLFFGSGTQLSVL.

This clone has more than one count but fewer than ten. The CDR3 spells CASSLASGRGNEQFF. The CDR3 DNA is TGTGCCAGCAGCTTAGCTAGCGGGAGGGGCAATGAGCAGTTCTTC. This rearrangement joins TRBV7-3 to TRBJ2-1; 12 bases line up with TRBD2. Germline values: CDR1 SGHTA, CDR2 FQGTGA. The CDR3 loop spans 15 amino acids. The V gene end was trimmed by 2 bases and the J gene end by 6 bases; junction bases not matched to a gene: 2.

The V gene is TRBV9, the J gene TRBJ2-1, with D tentatively TRBD2 (6 bases). The V gene lost 4 bases and the J gene lost 8 bases, with 25 bases spanning the gap. The CDR3 is made up of 17 amino acids. CDR1 SGDLS and CDR2 YYNGEE come from the germline V gene. The DNA of the CDR3 is TGTGCCAGCAGCCCACGACTAGGCCGGGGCCCCGGGGATGAGCAGTTCTTC. Amino acids: CASSPRLGRGPGDEQFF.